The 19 T cell receptor beta chains below were found in one sample sequenced in a study of blood T cell repertoires in COVID-19 (dated by TCRdb to the early 2020s). Library preparation employed the immunoSEQ multiplex PCR assay. TCRdb limited this immuneACCESS table to in-frame rearrangements with V and J called. A share of clones is missing; checked studies link under half to unresolved V genes, and the rest is unexplained. In this sample the table shows under 200,000 clones, approximately 84% of which occur a single time. Around 6% of the sample is in the top ten clones. Sequenced material: PBMCs or T cells enriched from blood (not recorded which). Every receptor here comes from a woman between 40 and 55 years old with acute COVID-19.

The rearrangement uses TRBV29-1 and TRBJ1-2; D unresolved. The germline V gene encodes CDR1 SQVTM and CDR2 ANQGSEA. V was trimmed by 3 bases and J by 8 bases, leaving 13 bases between them. The CDR3 totals 12 residues. For the CDR3, the DNA is TGCAGCGTTGACACGACCTGGCGGGGCTACACCTTC. Protein sequence: CSVDTTWRGYTF. The complete variable domain, with remaining parts taken from reference TRBV29-1 and TRBJ1-2, reads SAVISQKPSRDICQRGTSLTIQCQVDSQVTMMFWYRQQPGQSLTLIATANQGSEATYESGFVIDKFPISRPNLTFSTLTVSNMSPEDSSIYLCSVDTTWRGYTFGSGTRLTVV.

Points on this clone: Other DNA sequences in the sample encode the same CDR3. The chain joins TRBV6-5 to TRBJ1-1; 10 nucleotides align to TRBD1. V dropped 0 bases and J dropped 5; count of bases not matched to a gene: 3. There are 15 residues in the CDR3. Germline V lookup: CDR1 MNHEY, CDR2 SVGAGI. CDR3 residues: CASSYSGQGRTEAFF. The CDR3 nucleotides read TGTGCCAGCAGTTACTCGGGACAGGGGCGTACTGAAGCTTTCTTT.

The chain is built from TRBV4-1 and TRBJ1-4; the D is unclear. Germline lookup yields CDR1 MGHRA and CDR2 YSYEKL. CDR3 size: 13 residues. Trimming left V 2 bases short and J 4 bases short, with 5 bases between. CDR3: CASSQPNNEKLFF. As DNA, the CDR3 is TGCGCCAGCAGCCAACCTAATAATGAAAAACTGTTTTTT.

The rearrangement joins TRBV19 to TRBJ2-3; no definite D call. Germline CDR1 and CDR2: LNHDA and SQIVND (reference sequence). This CDR3 spans 14 amino acids. Trimming stripped 7 bases from V and 2 bases from J, with 13 bases between. The CDR3 spells CASKSVDSTDTQYF. CDR3 nucleotides: TGTGCCAGTAAGTCGGTAGATTCCACAGATACGCAGTATTTT.

This chain joins TRBV24-1 and TRBJ2-1; weak D call: TRBD2 (6 bases). Germline values: CDR1 KGHDR, CDR2 SFDVKD. The CDR3 spans 13 residues. Trimming removed 3 bases at V and 7 bases at J, with 9 bases between. CDR3 protein: CATSDPGLNEQFF. As DNA, the CDR3 is TGTGCCACCAGTGATCCGGGACTTAATGAGCAGTTCTTC.

The rearrangement links TRBV19 to TRBJ1-1; possible D gene TRBD1, 5 bases. CDR3 length: 12 residues. CDR1 is LNHDA, CDR2 SQIVND, per germline (reference sequence). Trimming stripped 3 bases from V and 11 bases from J, with 13 bases between. CDR3 bases: TGTGCCAGTAGTATGAACGGGTGGGGCGCTTTCTTT. This encodes CASSMNGWGAFF.

This sequence joins TRBV15 and TRBJ1-5; 7 nucleotides match TRBD1. The CDR3 sequence is 17 residues long. Germline V gene data show CDR1 as LNHNV and CDR2 as YYDKDF (reference sequence). J was trimmed by 2 bases and V by 1 base; bases with no gene match: 8. In DNA, the CDR3 is TGTGCCACCAGCAGAGGTGCTAGGACAGGAGGCAATCAGCCCCAGCATTTT. This codes for CATSRGARTGGNQPQHF.

The CDR3 sequence is CATSDPLGSGSNYEQFF. CDR3 DNA sequence: TGTGCCACCAGTGATCCCTTAGGGAGCGGGAGTAACTATGAGCAGTTCTTC. The V call is TRBV24-1, the J call TRBJ2-1; TRBD2 matches 8 bases. Per the germline V gene, CDR1 is KGHDR and CDR2 is SFDVKD. The V and J ends lost 3 bases and 8 bases, in that order; junction bases with no gene match: 14. This CDR3 has 17 residues.

V usage is TRBV4-1 and J usage is TRBJ2-3; 7 nucleotides line up with TRBD2. This CDR3 contains 14 residues. In germline, CDR1 is MGHRA, CDR2 YSYEKL. V gave up 6 bases and J gave up 0 bases; unmatched junction bases: 3. The CDR3 region is CASRAGPSTDTQYF. The DNA for the CDR3 is TGCGCCAGCAGAGCGGGACCTAGCACAGATACGCAGTATTTT.

The chain links TRBV7-6 to TRBJ2-1, with TRBD2 matching over 10 bases. Germline lookup yields CDR1 SGHVS and CDR2 FNYEAQ. The CDR3 has 18 residues. V lost 1 base, J lost 3 bases, and 9 bases stayed unmatched. The CDR3 nucleotides are TGTGCCAGCAGCTTAGAAATCGTCGGACTAGCGGACTACAATGAGCAGTTCTTC. It codes for CASSLEIVGLADYNEQFF.

The rearrangement joins TRBV6-2 or TRBV6-3 to TRBJ2-7, with 7 nucleotides matching TRBD2. The CDR3 totals 14 residues. The V gene's germline CDR1 is MNHEY and CDR2 SVGEGT. The trim removed 5 bases at V and 0 bases at J, leaving 4 bases unmatched. The CDR3 DNA reads TGTGCCAGCAGTGGGAGGGAGAGCTCCTACGAGCAGTACTTC. It encodes CASSGRESSYEQYF.

The chain uses TRBV3-1 (or the pseudogene TRBV3-2) and TRBJ1-1, with a weak D call TRBD1 (5 bases). CDR1 and CDR2 (germline): LGHDT, YNNKEL (reference sequence). This CDR3 spans 14 amino acids. Trimming removed 1 base at V and 4 bases at J, with 10 bases between. The chain's CDR3 is CASSQAQGVTEAFF. Here the CDR3 DNA reads TGTGCCAGCAGCCAAGCGCAGGGCGTCACTGAAGCTTTCTTT.

This rearrangement joins TRBV3-1 (or the pseudogene TRBV3-2) to TRBJ2-1; TRBD2 matches at 10 bases. The germline gives CDR1 LGHDT, CDR2 YNNKEL (reference sequence). The trim removed 4 bases at V and 3 bases at J, leaving 0 bases unmatched. The length of the CDR3 is 14 residues. The CDR3: CASSLAGGYNEQFF. DNA of the CDR3: TGTGCCAGCAGCCTAGCGGGAGGCTACAATGAGCAGTTCTTC.

In its sample, this clone was seen once. The chain joins TRBV14 to TRBJ2-3; TRBD2 agrees at 7 bases. With 4 bases clipped from V and 9 bases from J, the junction kept 4 bases outside the gene matches. The length of the CDR3 is 12 residues. From germline, CDR1 is SGHDN and CDR2 FVKESK. The CDR3 protein is CASSPWGGTQYF. DNA of the CDR3: TGTGCCAGCAGCCCTTGGGGGGGGACGCAGTATTTT.

The chain is built from TRBV30 and TRBJ2-4; 10 positions agree with TRBD2. This CDR3 has 16 residues. The V segment lost 2 bases and the J segment 2 bases; nucleotides outside the gene matches: 6. The germline V gene encodes CDR1 GTSNPN and CDR2 SVGIG (reference sequence). The CDR3 region is CAWSLTSGTTKNIQYF. The CDR3 nucleotides are TGTGCCTGGAGTCTAACTAGCGGGACCACCAAAAACATTCAGTACTTC.

The V and J genes are TRBV19 and TRBJ1-4; D not resolved. Trimming left V 4 bases short and J 0 bases short, with 12 bases between. Germline V gene lookup returns CDR1 LNHDA and CDR2 SQIVND (reference sequence). CDR3 size: 16 residues. CDR3 in amino acids: CASSSGEAATNEKLFF. The CDR3 bases are TGTGCCAGTAGTAGTGGGGAGGCGGCAACTAATGAAAAACTGTTTTTT. Full variable domain (missing parts from reference TRBV19 and TRBJ1-4): DGGITQSPKYLFRKEGQNVTLSCEQNLNHDAMYWYRQDPGQGLRLIYYSQIVNDFQKGDIAEGYSVSREKKESFPLTVTSAQKNPTAFYLCASSSGEAATNEKLFFGSGTQLSVL.

The chain joins TRBV27 to TRBJ1-2; 11 nucleotides align to TRBD1. The ends lost 6 bases at V and 4 bases at J; junction bases unmatched: 7. Germline CDR1 reads MNHEY; CDR2 reads SMNVEV (reference sequence). CDR3 length: 15 residues. DNA of the CDR3: TGTGCCAGCAGGGATCCCGGGACAGGGGGCTATGGCTACACCTTC. Translation: CASRDPGTGGYGYTF.

The chain combines TRBV24-1 with TRBJ2-3; 7 positions match TRBD1. Germline lookup yields CDR1 KGHDR and CDR2 SFDVKD. The CDR3 is 16 residues long. Trimming at V came to 3 bases and at J to 0 bases, leaving 5 bases not matched to a gene. The CDR3 DNA reads TGTGCCACCAGTGATAGGGACAGTTCTAGCACAGATACGCAGTATTTT. Protein product: CATSDRDSSSTDTQYF.

V is TRBV3-1 (or the pseudogene TRBV3-2) and J is TRBJ2-3; TRBD2 might be the D (6 bases). V was cut by 0 bases and J by 9 bases, with 16 bases left in between. This CDR3 spans 15 amino acids. Germline loops: CDR1 LGHDT, CDR2 YNNKEL (reference sequence). CDR3 region: CASSQEWEAPGTQYF. CDR3 in DNA: TGTGCCAGCAGCCAAGAGTGGGAGGCCCCTGGAACGCAGTATTTT.